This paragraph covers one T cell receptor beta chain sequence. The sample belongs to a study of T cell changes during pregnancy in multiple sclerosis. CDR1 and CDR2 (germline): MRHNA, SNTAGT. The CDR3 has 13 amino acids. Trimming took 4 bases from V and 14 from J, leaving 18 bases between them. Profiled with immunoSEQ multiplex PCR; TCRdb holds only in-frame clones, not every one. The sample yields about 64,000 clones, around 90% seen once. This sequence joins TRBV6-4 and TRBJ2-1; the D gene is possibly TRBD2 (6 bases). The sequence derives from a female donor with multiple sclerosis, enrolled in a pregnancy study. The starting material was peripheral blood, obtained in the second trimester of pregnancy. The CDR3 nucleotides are TGTGCCAGCAGTGGCACTAGCACGGAAGCAAAGTTCTTC. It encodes CASSGTSTEAKFF.